The present TCR beta chain was sequenced within a study of T cells in women clearing cervical HPV infection. On this clone itself: The read halts 3 residues ahead of the CDR3 end, with the missing end drawn from the germline J gene.

TCRdb's table, derived via immunoSEQ multiplex PCR, lists solely in-frame clones and lacks some. The table lists about 33,000 clones. This CDR3 is built from 19 residues. CDR1 and CDR2 (germline): LNHDA, SQIVND (reference sequence). The V call is TRBV19, the J call TRBJ1-2; TRBD1 is a possible D gene (5 bases). This sequence originates from a woman between 18 and 70 years old with a cervical HPV16 infection that either progressed to CIN3+ or cleared (not recorded which). Sequencing was carried out using blood buffy coat. The sequenced part of the CDR3 DNA is TGTGCCAGTAGTATAGATTCCTCCGCGGGGGGACCTACCTACAATGAG. Translation gives CASSIDSSAGGPTYNE. The whole CDR3 is CASSIDSSAGGPTYNEYTF.